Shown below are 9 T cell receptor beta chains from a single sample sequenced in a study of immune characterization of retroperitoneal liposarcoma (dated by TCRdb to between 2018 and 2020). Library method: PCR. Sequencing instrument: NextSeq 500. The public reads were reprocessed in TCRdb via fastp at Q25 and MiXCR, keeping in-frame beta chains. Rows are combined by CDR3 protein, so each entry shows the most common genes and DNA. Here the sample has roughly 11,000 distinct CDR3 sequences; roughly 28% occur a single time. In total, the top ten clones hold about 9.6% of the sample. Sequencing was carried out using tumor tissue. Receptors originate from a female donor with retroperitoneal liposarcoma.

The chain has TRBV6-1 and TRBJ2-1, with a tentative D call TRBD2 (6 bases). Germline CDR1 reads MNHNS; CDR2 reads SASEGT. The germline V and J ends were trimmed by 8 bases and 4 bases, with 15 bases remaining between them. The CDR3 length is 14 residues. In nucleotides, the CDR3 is TGTGCCAGCTACACTAGCCTGTCTTACAATGAGCAGTTCTTC. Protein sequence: CASYTSLSYNEQFF.

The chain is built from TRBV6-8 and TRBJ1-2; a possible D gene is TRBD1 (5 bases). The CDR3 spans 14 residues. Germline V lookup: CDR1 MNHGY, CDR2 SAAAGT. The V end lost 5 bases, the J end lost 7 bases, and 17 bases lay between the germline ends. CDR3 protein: CASSPRAWSGGYTF. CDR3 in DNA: TGTGCCAGCAGTCCCAGGGCCTGGTCGGGTGGCTACACCTTC.

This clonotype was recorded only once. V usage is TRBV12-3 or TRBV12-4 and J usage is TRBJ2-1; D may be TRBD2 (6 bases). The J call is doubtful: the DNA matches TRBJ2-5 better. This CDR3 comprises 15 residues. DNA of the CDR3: TGTGCCAGCAGTCCTAATGGAGGAGGGAGAGAGACCCAGTACTTC. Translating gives CASSPNGGGRETQYF.

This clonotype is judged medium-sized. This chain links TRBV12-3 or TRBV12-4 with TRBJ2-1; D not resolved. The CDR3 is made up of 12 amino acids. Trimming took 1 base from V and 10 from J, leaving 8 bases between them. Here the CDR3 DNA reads TGTGCCAGCAGTTTAGACGGGTACGAGCAGTTCTTC. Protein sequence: CASSLDGYEQFF.

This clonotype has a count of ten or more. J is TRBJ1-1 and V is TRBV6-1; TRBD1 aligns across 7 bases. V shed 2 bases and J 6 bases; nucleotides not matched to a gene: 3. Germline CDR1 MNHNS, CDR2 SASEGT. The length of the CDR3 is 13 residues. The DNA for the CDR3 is TGTGCCAGCAGTGAATGGCAGGGGGCTGAAGCTTTCTTT. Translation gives CASSEWQGAEAFF.

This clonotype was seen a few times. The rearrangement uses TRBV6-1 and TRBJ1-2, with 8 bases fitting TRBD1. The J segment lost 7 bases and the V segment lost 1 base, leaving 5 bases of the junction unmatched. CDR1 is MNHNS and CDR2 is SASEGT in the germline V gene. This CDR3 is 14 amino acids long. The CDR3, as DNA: TGTGCCAGCAGTGAAGTACAGGGGGAGGTTGGCTACACCTTC. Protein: CASSEVQGEVGYTF.

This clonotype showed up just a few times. In nucleotides, the CDR3 is TGTGCCAGCAGTTACTCAAGGGACAGGGAGGACTATGGCTACACCTTC. This sequence encodes CASSYSRDREDYGYTF. The chain is built from TRBV6-5 and TRBJ1-2; 9 nucleotides align to TRBD1. V trimming: 0 bases; J trimming: 3 bases; junction bases outside the gene matches: 5. CDR1 is MNHEY, CDR2 SVGAGI, per germline. The CDR3 consists of 16 residues.

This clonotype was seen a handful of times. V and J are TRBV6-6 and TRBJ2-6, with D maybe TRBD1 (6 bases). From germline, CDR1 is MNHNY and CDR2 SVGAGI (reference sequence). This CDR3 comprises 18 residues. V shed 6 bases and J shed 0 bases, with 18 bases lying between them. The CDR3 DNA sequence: TGTGCCAGCAGCAAGAACCGCAGGACAGCCTCTGGGGCCAACGTCCTGACTTTC. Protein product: CASSKNRRTASGANVLTF.

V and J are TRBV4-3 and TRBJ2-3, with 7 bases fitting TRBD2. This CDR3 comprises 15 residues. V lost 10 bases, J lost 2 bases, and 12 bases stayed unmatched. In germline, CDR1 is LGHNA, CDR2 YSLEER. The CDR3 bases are TGCGCCACCGCACCCGGGACTACCAACACAGATACGCAGTATTTT. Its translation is CATAPGTTNTDTQYF.